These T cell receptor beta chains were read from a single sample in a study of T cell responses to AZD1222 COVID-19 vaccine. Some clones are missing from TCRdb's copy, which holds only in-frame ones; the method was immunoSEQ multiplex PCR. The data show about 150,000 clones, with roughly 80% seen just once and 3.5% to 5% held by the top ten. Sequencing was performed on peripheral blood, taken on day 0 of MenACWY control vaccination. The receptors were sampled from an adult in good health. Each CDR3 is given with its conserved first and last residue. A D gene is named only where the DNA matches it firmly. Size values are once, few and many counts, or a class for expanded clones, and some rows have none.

CDR3aa: CASSVGQYNEQFF
CDR3nt: TGCGCCAGCAGCGTCGGACAGTACAATGAGCAGTTCTTC
v_gene: TRBV5-1
d_gene: .
j_gene: TRBJ2-1
abundance: few

CDR3aa: CASSQFSGLFNEKLFF
CDR3nt: TGCGCCAGCAGCCAATTTTCGGGACTTTTTAATGAAAAACTGTTTTTT
v_gene: TRBV4-1
d_gene: .
j_gene: TRBJ1-4
abundance: .

CDR3aa: CASSQAQGAGEAFF
CDR3nt: TGTGCCAGCAGCCAAGCGCAGGGGGCCGGGGAAGCTTTCTTT
v_gene: TRBV3-1/TRBV3-2
d_gene: TRBD1
j_gene: TRBJ1-1
abundance: .

CDR3aa: CASGSADTQYF
CDR3nt: TGTGCCAGCGGCTCGGCAGATACGCAGTATTTT
v_gene: TRBV2
d_gene: .
j_gene: TRBJ2-3
abundance: .

CDR3aa: CASGLVLTGDATNEKLFF
CDR3nt: TGTGCTAGTGGTTTGGTCTTAACAGGGGATGCAACTAATGAAAAACTGTTTTTT
v_gene: TRBV12-5
d_gene: TRBD1
j_gene: TRBJ1-4
abundance: .

CDR3aa: CASSLGTAPDYGYTF
CDR3nt: TGTGCCAGCAGTTTGGGGACAGCTCCGGACTATGGCTACACCTTC
v_gene: TRBV27
d_gene: TRBD1
j_gene: TRBJ1-2
abundance: .

CDR3aa: CASSPPTGGNSPLHF
CDR3nt: TGTGCCAGCTCACCACCGACAGGGGGTAATTCACCCCTCCACTTT
v_gene: TRBV18
d_gene: TRBD1
j_gene: TRBJ1-6
abundance: .

CDR3aa: CASSLEVSQPQHF
CDR3nt: TGTGCCAGCAGCTTAGAAGTCTCTCAGCCCCAGCATTTT
v_gene: TRBV7-9
d_gene: .
j_gene: TRBJ1-5
abundance: .

CDR3aa: CSAKTGGNTEAFF
CDR3nt: TGCAGCGCTAAGACAGGGGGGAACACTGAAGCTTTCTTT
v_gene: TRBV29-1
d_gene: TRBD1
j_gene: TRBJ1-1
abundance: .

CDR3aa: CATSDRGGAGELFF
CDR3nt: TGTGCCACCTCGGACAGGGGCGGCGCCGGGGAGCTGTTTTTT
v_gene: TRBV2
d_gene: TRBD1
j_gene: TRBJ2-2
abundance: .

CDR3aa: CASSPLAAGETQYF
CDR3nt: TGTGCCAGCTCACCCCTAGCGGCTGGGGAGACCCAGTACTTC
v_gene: TRBV18
d_gene: TRBD2
j_gene: TRBJ2-5
abundance: .